This entry features one T cell receptor beta chain sequence. Its antigen is unknown. The sample belongs to a study of chemoradiotherapy in HPV16-positive cancers. Repertoires were generated with immunoSEQ multiplex PCR, while TCRdb's copy carries only in-frame clones and drops some. The sample includes 45,000 to 60,000 clones, roughly 90% of them seen just once. Deletions cut 5 bases from V and 1 base from J, with 8 bases between. Germline values: CDR1 SGHDN, CDR2 FVKESK. This CDR3 contains 13 residues. Overall study findings and caveats: The functional HPV-specific definition rests on just two HPV16-positive patients.

Specimen: blood, collected from a patient who underwent chemoradiotherapy. The chain is built from TRBV14 and TRBJ1-1; D not resolved. The clonotype was recovered from a human donor with HPV-associated anogenital cancer. This CDR3 is CASSAYWNTEAFF. The CDR3 DNA reads as TGTGCCAGCAGCGCCTATTGGAACACTGAAGCTTTCTTT.